Sequencing of this T cell receptor (beta chain) was carried out in a study of T cells in women clearing cervical HPV infection listed by TCRdb under 2018. Study-wide context: The cases were 25 or so women with histologically confirmed HPV16-related CIN3 or worse, and 2 of these cases were invasive cancers. Controls were around 23 women whose single incident HPV16 infection cleared within 12 months without precancer or cancer developing. Blood from cases was drawn at the visit where the lesion was first identified, while blood from controls was drawn once the infection was no longer detected. For cases, the median interval between lesion detection and blood sampling was approximately 150 days, with an interquartile range of roughly 80 to 200 days. Because only a few women had HLA typing data, the possibility that HLA type acted as a confounder could not be ruled out. The exploratory proof-of-principle case-control study was nested within the Guanacaste HPV Natural History Study in Costa Rica and compared TCR repertoires across cervical HPV16 outcomes. Cases and controls were matched on age within five years and on year of sample collection. A median age of almost 35 years was observed in cases versus approximately 38 in controls, and no significant differences in baseline characteristics were found. The parent cohort enrolled 10,000 or so women aged 18 or older in Guanacaste, Costa Rica, during about 1992 to 1995 and followed them for 7 to 8 years. Quality controls consisted of five blinded duplicates per group, for a total of roughly 60 samples made up of approximately 50 participants and around ten replicates.

TCR beta CDR3 regions were amplified by multiplex PCR using the immunoSEQ assay from an average of 1200 ng genomic DNA per sample. Primer bias was corrected in the assay by using a complete synthetic TCR repertoire to establish an amplification baseline. Amplicons were sequenced on the Illumina platform. The study's own analysis went as follows. Sequences were error-corrected by clustering with frequency ratios and a modified nearest-neighbor algorithm and were then analyzed in the immunoSEQ Analyzer with IMGT gene definitions. TCR richness and evenness were averaged over 20 rarefaction repeats at each rarefaction depth, excluding samples with fewer sequences than the depth. Wilcoxon rank sum tests with FDR correction were used to compare relative abundances of V, D and J genes between the groups. Blinded duplicates gave an intraclass correlation of under 97% for TCR richness and an average of around 83% across 66 gene segments. TCRdb provides this immuneACCESS table in a form limited to in-frame rearrangements. Some clones are lacking; in checked studies, under half of them reflect an unresolved V gene, and why the rest are absent is not known. The V and J calls and clone size come from that table; D and trimming were worked out from the DNA. The data table for this sample lists under 45,000 clones. The top ten hold roughly 6% of the sample.

CDR1 and CDR2 (DFQATT, SNEGSKA) derive from the germline V gene (reference sequence). V has 1 base trimmed and J has 6 bases trimmed; junction bases matching no gene number 8. Taken from cysteine to phenylalanine, the CDR3 has 16 residues. Part of the CDR3 DNA is given, 39 bases translated from base 1. Every participant had a single incident cervical HPV16 infection, and prevalent HPV16 infections were excluded. Cervical HPV DNA was detected with MY09/MY11 PCR, and genotyping was done by dot-blot hybridization. Fifteen mL of heparinized blood were centrifuged, and the buffy coat was split into aliquots, frozen at -30 degrees C, and then kept at -80 degrees C. QIAGEN kits were used to extract genomic DNA from buffy coat specimens. Results the study describes overall, beyond this receptor: Lower TRBV6-7 relative abundance was observed in cases than in controls (0.11% versus 0.16%; Bonferroni P = 0.0008). Because of the cross-sectional design, the study could not determine whether the associations came before infection or resulted from infection, and neither effector/memory subsets nor HPV-specific T cells were isolated. By combining richness with V gene abundances, random forest classifiers separated cases from controls with an estimated AUC of 0.75 to 0.9. Because the number of T cells per sample was unknown, the richness differences could reflect varying T-cell content rather than repertoire biology. Across sequencing depths, CIN3+ cases showed significantly higher TCR repertoire richness than controls, but evenness did not differ between the groups.

With regard to this clone: The antigen it recognizes is unknown. The read terminates 3 residues before the CDR3 end, so the remaining end is supplied by the germline J gene.

The receptor was derived from a woman between 18 and 75 years old with a cervical HPV16 infection that either progressed to CIN3+ or cleared (not recorded which). The chain links TRBV20-1 with TRBJ2-1, with 11 junctional bases fitting TRBD2. Sequences were obtained from blood buffy coat. The covered CDR3 bases are TGCAGTGCTAGAGGGCTTAGCGGGAGGGCGTTCAATGAG. Its coded protein is CSARGLSGRAFNE. The complete CDR3 sequence is CSARGLSGRAFNEQFF.